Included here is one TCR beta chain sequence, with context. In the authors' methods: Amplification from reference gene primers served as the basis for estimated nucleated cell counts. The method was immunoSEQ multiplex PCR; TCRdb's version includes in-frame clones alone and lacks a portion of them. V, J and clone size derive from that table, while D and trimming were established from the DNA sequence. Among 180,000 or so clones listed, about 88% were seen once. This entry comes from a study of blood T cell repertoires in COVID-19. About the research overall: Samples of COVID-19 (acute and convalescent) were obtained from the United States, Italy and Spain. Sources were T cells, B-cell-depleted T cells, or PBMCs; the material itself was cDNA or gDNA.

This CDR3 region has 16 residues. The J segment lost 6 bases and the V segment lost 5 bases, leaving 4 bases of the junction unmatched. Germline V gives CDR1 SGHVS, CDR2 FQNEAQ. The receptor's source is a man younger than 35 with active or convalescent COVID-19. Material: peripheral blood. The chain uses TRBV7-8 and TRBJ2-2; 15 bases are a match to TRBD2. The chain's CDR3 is CASSKGLAGGPGELFF. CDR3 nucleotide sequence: TGTGCCAGCAGCAAAGGACTAGCGGGAGGGCCCGGGGAGCTGTTTTTT.